The 3 T cell receptor beta chains reported below all come from one sample, sequenced in a study of a mutant IDH1 vaccine in newly diagnosed glioma. These receptors are not linked to any known antigen. Time point indicated: week 23, last vaccination. Vaccinated patients received 300 ug of mutant IDH1 20-mer peptide per dose, with topical imiquimod. TCRdb's copy holds only in-frame clones and misses some; the assay was immunoSEQ multiplex PCR. Of about 65,000 clones listed, about 85% are singletons. The sample here was PBMCs, taken from a glioma patient whose treatment included an IDH1 peptide vaccine. The receptors here all came from a man aged 30 to 39 with glioma.

This chain connects TRBV5-8 to TRBJ2-7; D perhaps matches TRBD2 (5 bases). The CDR3 extends over 14 amino acids. Germline CDR1 SGHTS, CDR2 YDEGEE. V gave up 6 bases and J gave up 5 bases, with 18 bases separating them. In DNA form, the CDR3 reads TGTGCCAGCAAAGCGGCAGCTAGGCTCAACGAGCAGTACTTC. This sequence encodes CASKAAARLNEQYF.

The sample holds a few counts of this clone. The genes are TRBV15 and TRBJ1-6; TRBD1 might be the D (5 bases). V lost 8 bases, J lost 7 bases, and 15 bases lay in between. This CDR3 comprises 14 residues. Germline CDR1 LNHNV, CDR2 YYDKDF (reference sequence). Here the CDR3 reads CATCDRLKNSPLHF. CDR3 bases: TGTGCCACCTGCGACAGATTAAAAAATTCACCCCTCCACTTT.

For the CDR3, the DNA is TGTGCCAGCATCTTTGGCACAGGGGGCTCCTACAATGAGCAGTTCTTC. Amino acids: CASIFGTGGSYNEQFF. The rearrangement joins TRBV7-9 to TRBJ2-1; TRBD1 matches 8 bases. V trimming: 7 bases; J trimming: 0 bases; junction bases outside the gene matches: 8. This CDR3 has 16 amino acids. Per germline, CDR1 SEHNR and CDR2 FQNEAQ (reference sequence).